A single sample gave rise to the 30 T cell receptor beta chains below, sequenced in a study of post-analysis software for immune sequencing data. These receptors have no identified antigens. The study's findings and limits: Among roughly 5 TRBV segments more frequent in patients than controls were TRBV5-6, TRBV5-1 and TRBV20-1.

Unique molecular identifiers were carried by the TCR beta cDNA libraries. In TCRdb, the PCR reads were re-called with MiXCR into one record per CDR3 protein. The sample includes more than 500,000 distinct CDR3 sequences, less than 40% seen only once; the top ten take around 6%. Source material: blood. Every receptor here comes from a girl younger than 18 with multiple sclerosis.

The V gene is TRBV3-1, the J gene TRBJ2-6; D gene uncertain. Per germline, CDR1 LGHDT and CDR2 YNNKEL (reference sequence). This CDR3 spans 16 amino acids. The ends were cut back, 1 base at V and 0 bases at J, with 7 bases in the middle. The CDR3 DNA sequence: TGTGCCAGCAGCCAAGGGTGGGCCTCTGGGGCCAACGTCCTGACTTTC. As protein: CASSQGWASGANVLTF.

The chain combines TRBV20-1 with TRBJ2-7; 7 bases map to TRBD2. The V segment lost 6 bases and the J segment 3 bases; nucleotides outside the gene matches: 8. Per the germline V gene, CDR1 is DFQATT and CDR2 is SNEGSKA (reference sequence). The CDR3 consists of 13 residues. CDR3 residues: CSALSGENYEQYF. As DNA, the CDR3 is TGCAGTGCCTTGAGCGGGGAGAACTACGAGCAGTACTTC.

In its sample, this clonotype was seen a few times. The rearrangement uses TRBV5-1 and TRBJ2-5, with a tentative D call TRBD1 (6 bases). Germline values: CDR1 SGHRS, CDR2 YFSETQ. CDR3 length: 14 amino acids. Trimming took off 0 bases at V and 13 bases at J, with 19 bases between the two ends. The CDR3 nucleotides read TGCGCCAGCAGCTTGGAACAGGGCGTGAATAGTCTGTACTTC. Amino acid sequence: CASSLEQGVNSLYF.

The V call is TRBV10-3, the J call TRBJ1-4, with unresolved D. Trimming stripped 11 bases from V and 6 bases from J, with 22 bases between. CDR3 length: 15 amino acids. Germline assignment: CDR1 ENHRY and CDR2 SYGVKD. The CDR3 spells CAARLSRDKDEKLFF. The DNA of the CDR3 is TGTGCCGCCAGGTTATCGCGGGATAAGGATGAAAAACTGTTTTTT.

The chain employs TRBV7-9 and TRBJ2-5, with 12 bases fitting TRBD1. Germline loops: CDR1 SEHNR, CDR2 FQNEAQ (reference sequence). The length of the CDR3 is 19 residues. V was clipped by 4 bases and J by 0 bases; unmatched bases: 12. CDR3: CASSSPGQGALLYQETQYF. The CDR3 bases are TGTGCCAGCAGCTCCCCGGGACAGGGGGCCCTTTTGTACCAAGAGACCCAGTACTTC.

The chain uses TRBV28 and TRBJ1-2; perhaps TRBD1 as D (6 bases). Germline loops: CDR1 MDHEN, CDR2 SYDVKM. Trimming removed 1 base at V and 7 bases at J, with 13 bases between. The CDR3 length is 14 residues. Written as DNA, the CDR3 is TGTGCCAGCAGTTTATCCGGGGGCAAAGGTGGCTACACCTTC. It specifies CASSLSGGKGGYTF.

This clonotype has just a few counts. The rearrangement links TRBV4-1 to TRBJ1-5; D ambiguous. The germline V and J ends were trimmed by 0 bases and 0 bases, with 15 bases remaining between them. This CDR3 contains 18 residues. Germline CDR1 and CDR2: MGHRA and YSYEKL. The CDR3 is CASSQDPSTPNSNQPQHF. In nucleotides, the CDR3 is TGCGCCAGCAGCCAAGATCCCTCCACACCCAATAGCAATCAGCCCCAGCATTTT.

The chain links TRBV7-9 to TRBJ2-7, with TRBD1 matching 7 bases. The CDR3 contains 16 residues. The V gene's germline CDR1 is SEHNR and CDR2 FQNEAQ (reference sequence). Trimming took 5 bases from V and 0 from J; bases not matched to a gene: 10. CDR3 bases: TGTGCCAGCAGCCCTAGGTCGACAGGGAGCTCCTACGAGCAGTACTTC. Residues: CASSPRSTGSSYEQYF.

This clonotype was seen a few times. V and J are TRBV10-3 and TRBJ2-7, with D possibly matching TRBD2 (6 bases). Trimming pared 3 bases from V and 2 bases from J, leaving 17 bases between. Germline lookup yields CDR1 ENHRY and CDR2 SYGVKD. The CDR3 length is 16 residues. The CDR3 DNA reads TGTGCCATCAGTGATTCAAGGGGTCGCGGGGCCTACGAGCAGTACTTC. Translating it yields CAISDSRGRGAYEQYF.

This clonotype was picked up a small number of times. The rearrangement uses TRBV4-2 and TRBJ2-1; the match to TRBD2 covers 8 bases. Trimming took 2 bases from V and 7 from J; bases not matched to a gene: 16. Germline V gene lookup returns CDR1 LGHNA and CDR2 YNFKEQ. This CDR3 is built from 18 residues. CDR3 coding DNA: TGTGCCAGCAGCCAAACCGTGAGCGGGGGCCACCGGTGGAATGAGCAGTTCTTC. Translating gives CASSQTVSGGHRWNEQFF.

This clonotype was counted between two and nine times. The rearrangement links TRBV9 to TRBJ1-2; 8 bases match TRBD1. CDR1 is SGDLS and CDR2 is YYNGEE in the germline V gene. CDR3 length equals 12 residues. J was trimmed by 7 bases and V by 4 bases; bases with no gene match: 3. CDR3 coding DNA: TGTGCCAGCAGCTTCGACAGGGGTGGCTACACCTTC. It yields the protein CASSFDRGGYTF. Full variable domain (rest looked up from reference TRBV9 and TRBJ1-2): DSGVTQTPKHLITATGQRVTLRCSPRSGDLSVYWYQQSLDQGLQFLIQYYNGEERAKGNILERFSAQQFPDLHSELNLSSLELGDSALYFCASSFDRGGYTFGSGTRLTVV.

The chain carries TRBV3-1 and TRBJ1-2; TRBD1 matches at 7 bases. V shed 4 bases and J 1 base; nucleotides not matched to a gene: 9. Per the germline V gene, CDR1 is LGHDT and CDR2 is YNNKEL (reference sequence). The CDR3 runs 16 residues. For the CDR3, the DNA is TGTGCCAGCAGCCTTACCGGACAGGCGATTAACTATGGCTACACCTTC. This encodes CASSLTGQAINYGYTF.

In this sample, this clonotype turned up a few times. The V gene is TRBV6-1, the J gene TRBJ2-5; no definite D call. Between the trimmed V and J ends, which lost 4 bases and 5 bases, there was a span of 11 bases. There are 13 residues in the CDR3. Germline-derived CDR1 and CDR2 are MNHNS and SASEGT. CDR3 region: CASSVRAGETQYF. DNA for the CDR3: TGTGCCAGCAGTGTAAGGGCCGGGGAGACCCAGTACTTC.

The DNA of the CDR3 is TGCAGCGCCCAGGTCGGACAGGGGAGTTCACCCCTCCACTTT. The encoded protein is CSAQVGQGSSPLHF. The chain uses TRBV29-1 and TRBJ1-6, with 9 bases lining up with TRBD1. The germline V gene has CDR1 SQVTM and CDR2 ANQGSEA. With 7 bases clipped from V and 9 bases from J, the junction kept 10 bases outside the gene matches. The CDR3 covers 14 residues.

V gene TRBV10-3 combines with J gene TRBJ1-4; 7 bases align to TRBD1. Germline CDR1 ENHRY, CDR2 SYGVKD. Trimming at V came to 7 bases and at J to 6 bases, leaving 11 bases not matched to a gene. The CDR3 has 15 residues. CDR3 in amino acids: CAIIASGRGDEKLFF. The CDR3 region has the DNA TGTGCCATCATTGCGTCGGGCAGGGGGGATGAAAAACTGTTTTTT.

Concerning this clonotype: This CDR3 is missing its conserved last phenylalanine or tryptophan, likely due to a read error. The gene calls are TRBV5-1 and TRBJ2-5; D is possibly TRBD1 (6 bases). The CDR3 is 14 amino acids. The germline V and J ends were trimmed by 4 bases and 0 bases, with 10 bases remaining between them. Germline loops: CDR1 SGHRS, CDR2 YFSETQ. CDR3 coding DNA: TGCGCCAGCAGCCAGGGGCTATACCAAGAGACCCAGTACAAA. This translates into CASSQGLYQETQYK.

V usage is TRBV20-1 and J usage is TRBJ2-3; the D is unclear. Germline-derived CDR1 and CDR2 are DFQATT and SNEGSKA (reference sequence). The length of the CDR3 is 11 residues. V was pared by 1 base and J by 8 bases, with 7 bases between. CDR3 DNA sequence: TGCAGTGCTAGAGTACGAGGTACGCAGTATTTT. Protein: CSARVRGTQYF.

DNA for the CDR3: TGTGCCATCAGAGATCCGGGAGCCAATGAGCAGTTCTTC. Protein: CAIRDPGANEQFF. The chain carries TRBV10-3 and TRBJ2-1; D might be TRBD2 (6 bases). Per germline, CDR1 ENHRY and CDR2 SYGVKD. The CDR3 loop spans 13 amino acids. The germline V and J ends were trimmed by 6 bases and 6 bases, with 12 bases remaining between them.

This sequence joins TRBV20-1 and TRBJ2-5; D possibly corresponds to TRBD1 (8 bases). Per germline, CDR1 DFQATT and CDR2 SNEGSKA (reference sequence). This CDR3 spans 15 amino acids. Deletions cut 7 bases from V and 2 bases from J, with 20 bases between. The CDR3 DNA follows: TGCAGTGTAAGAAGGACAGGGAGGGATCAAGAGACCCAGTACTTC. It encodes CSVRRTGRDQETQYF.

The gene calls are TRBV19 and TRBJ2-1; TRBD2 aligns across 9 bases. The CDR3 covers 16 residues. From germline, CDR1 is LNHDA and CDR2 SQIVND (reference sequence). The J segment lost 3 bases and the V segment lost 7 bases, leaving 10 bases of the junction unmatched. The CDR3 region has the DNA TGTGCCAGTATCCCGACTAGCGGTTATGTCTACAATGAGCAGTTCTTC. It translates to CASIPTSGYVYNEQFF.

This clonotype was detected only a few times. V and J are TRBV20-1 and TRBJ1-4; 9 nucleotides align to TRBD1. With 0 bases clipped from V and 6 bases from J, the junction kept 5 bases outside the gene matches. The germline V gene has CDR1 DFQATT and CDR2 SNEGSKA (reference sequence). The CDR3 loop spans 15 amino acids. The chain's CDR3 is CSARDGTGNDEKLFF. The CDR3 region has the DNA TGCAGTGCTAGAGACGGGACAGGGAACGATGAAAAACTGTTTTTT.

V gene TRBV5-1 combines with J gene TRBJ2-2; D is unclear. Germline assignment: CDR1 SGHRS and CDR2 YFSETQ. V was trimmed by 2 bases and J by 1 base, leaving 15 bases between them. The CDR3 runs to 17 residues. CDR3 DNA sequence: TGCGCCAGCAGCTTATACGGCCTAGTGGGGAACACCGGGGAGCTGTTTTTT. Its translation: CASSLYGLVGNTGELFF.

In regard to this clonotype: An end of the junction does not agree with germline; a read error may underlie this. CDR3 nucleotide sequence: TGTGCCAGCAGTTTAGCCGCAGGGGGTGGGGCCAACGTCCGGACTTTC. Amino acid sequence: CASSLAAGGGANVRTF. This chain uses TRBV28 with TRBJ2-6, with 7 bases that match TRBD1. Germline-derived CDR1 and CDR2 are MDHEN and SYDVKM. This CDR3 is 16 amino acids long.

The CDR3 bases are TGTGCCAGCAGCTTAGATCAGGCCCCGGCACGGACAGATACGCAGTATTTT. Translation: CASSLDQAPARTDTQYF. The V and J genes are TRBV7-2 and TRBJ2-3; no firm D call. The CDR3 is made up of 17 amino acids. The ends were cut back, 1 base at V and 3 bases at J, with 17 bases in the middle. The germline V gene encodes CDR1 SGHTA and CDR2 FQGNSA.

This clonotype has only a few counts. The chain joins TRBV20-1 to TRBJ2-3; no clear D gene. Between the trimmed V and J ends, which lost 0 bases and 0 bases, there was a span of 10 bases. Per germline, CDR1 DFQATT and CDR2 SNEGSKA (reference sequence). The CDR3 length is 15 residues. CDR3 sequence: CSARDWQTSTDTQYF. As DNA, the CDR3 is TGCAGTGCTAGAGATTGGCAGACTAGCACAGATACGCAGTATTTT.

This clonotype showed up just a few times. The J gene is TRBJ1-1, the V gene TRBV7-6; 9 nucleotides match TRBD1. Trimming cost V 0 bases and J 4 bases; bases outside gene matches: 0. The length of the CDR3 is 14 residues. The germline CDR1 and CDR2 sequences are SGHVS and FNYEAQ. CDR3 amino acids: CASSLATGGTEAFF. The CDR3 DNA is TGTGCCAGCAGCTTAGCGACAGGGGGCACTGAAGCTTTCTTT.

This clonotype was picked up a small number of times. The V gene is TRBV5-1, the J gene TRBJ1-6; 8 bases align to TRBD1. The CDR3 extends over 15 amino acids. Germline trimming cut 3 bases from V and 5 bases from J; bases unmatched to any gene: 4. The V gene's germline CDR1 is SGHRS and CDR2 YFSETQ. CDR3 nucleotides: TGCGCCAGCAGCTGGAAGGGACAGGATAATTCACCCCTCCACTTT. It translates to CASSWKGQDNSPLHF.

The gene calls are TRBV20-1 and TRBJ1-5, with D uncertain. Looked up from germline, CDR1 is DFQATT and CDR2 is SNEGSKA (reference sequence). The CDR3 is 12 amino acids. V lost 8 bases and J 6 bases, leaving 14 bases between the germline ends. CDR3 nucleotides: TGCAGTCTCAGGCAGACGGGTCAGCCCCAGCATTTT. This codes for CSLRQTGQPQHF.

CDR3 bases: TGCGCCAGCAGCTTCGGACGGACTCCCGACGAGCAGTACTTC. Translation gives CASSFGRTPDEQYF. The chain couples TRBV5-1 to TRBJ2-7; perhaps TRBD2 as D (5 bases). CDR1 and CDR2 (germline): SGHRS, YFSETQ. The CDR3 length is 14 residues. The V end lost 2 bases, the J end lost 5 bases, and 14 bases lay between the germline ends. The whole variable domain, remainder taken from reference TRBV5-1 and TRBJ2-7, is KAGVTQTPRYLIKTRGQQVTLSCSPISGHRSVSWYQQTPGQGLQFLFEYFSETQRNKGNFPGRFSGRQFSNSRSEMNVSTLELGDSALYLCASSFGRTPDEQYFGPGTRLTVT.

Concerning this clonotype itself: The junction departs from the called germline gene at one end, perhaps through a read error. The chain couples TRBV5-6 to TRBJ2-4; D gene uncertain. TRBJ2-7 explains the end of the DNA better; the J call may be wrong. Germline CDR1 SGHDT, CDR2 YYEEEE. There are 15 residues in the CDR3. The CDR3 region has the DNA TGTGCCTGCAGCTTCATGGCCAGAGGAACCCACGAGCAGTACTTC. It codes for CACSFMARGTHEQYF.